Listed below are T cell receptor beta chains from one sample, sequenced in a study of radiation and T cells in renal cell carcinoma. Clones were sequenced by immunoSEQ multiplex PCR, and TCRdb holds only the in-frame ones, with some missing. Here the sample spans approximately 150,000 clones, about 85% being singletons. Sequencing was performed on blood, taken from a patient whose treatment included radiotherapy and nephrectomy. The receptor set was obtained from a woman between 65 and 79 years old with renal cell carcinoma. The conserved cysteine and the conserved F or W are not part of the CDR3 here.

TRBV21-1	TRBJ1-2	ASSKSEGRASGYT
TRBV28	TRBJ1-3	ASIRGDSGNTIY
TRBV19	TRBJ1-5	ASTPQPRQGYNQPQH
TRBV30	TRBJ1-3	AWSVMWDRSGNTIY
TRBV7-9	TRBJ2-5	ASRGLETQY
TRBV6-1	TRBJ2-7	ASSPTSGAYEQY
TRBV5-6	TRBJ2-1	ASSLGQGSSYNEQF
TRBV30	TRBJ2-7	AWSATAGATGEQY
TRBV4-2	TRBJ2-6	ASSQDWNEASGANVLT
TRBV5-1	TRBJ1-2	ASSLAGNQAYGYT
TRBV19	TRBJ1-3	ASSIPLRGIYTIY
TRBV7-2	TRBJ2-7	ASSPSQRGGPGEQY
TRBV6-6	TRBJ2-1	ASSLGQGSGEQF
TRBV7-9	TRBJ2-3	ASSLDLPGTDTQY
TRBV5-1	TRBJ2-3	ASSLGWRLAGFSASTDTQY
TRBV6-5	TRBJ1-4	ASNTGRSEKLF
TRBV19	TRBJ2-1	ASSGGLSYNEQF
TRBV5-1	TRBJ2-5	ASSPGGLAGQETQY
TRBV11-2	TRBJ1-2	ASSLDQGYGYT
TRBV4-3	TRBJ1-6	ASSQERGYNSPLH
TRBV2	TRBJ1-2	ASSSSGTLGYT
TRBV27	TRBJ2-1	ASSTGTGVNKQF
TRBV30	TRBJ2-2	ACPKGTGELF
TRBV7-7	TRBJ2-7	ASSLVAGGEQY